This T cell receptor (beta chain) was captured in a study of shared clonotypes between healthy human individuals. Naive CD8 cells, CD45RO-negative and positively selected for CCR7, excluded terminally differentiated effector memory CD45RA+ cells. The CDR3 extends over 12 amino acids. Trimming removed 5 bases at V and 4 bases at J, with 7 bases between. Germline V lookup: CDR1 SGHAT, CDR2 FQNNGV. In the study's own analysis: ImmunoSEQ output lacked quality scores and full-length reads, limiting matched filtering. The protocol was immunoSEQ multiplex PCR, while the TCRdb copy is restricted to in-frame clones and leaves out a portion. The DNA gave D and trimming, while V, J and clone size come from that table. This table has hundreds of thousands of clones, roughly 98% appearing once.

The receptor's source is a young man in good health. The sequenced sample was naive CD8+ T cells sorted from blood. The rearrangement joins TRBV11-2 to TRBJ2-3; D gene unclear. CDR3 in DNA: TGTGCCAGCAGCCTATGGTCAGATACGCAGTATTTT. The encoded protein is CASSLWSDTQYF. The entire variable domain, with the rest obtained from reference TRBV11-2 and TRBJ2-3, is as follows: EAGVAQSPRYKIIEKRQSVAFWCNPISGHATLYWYQQILGQGPKLLIQFQNNGVVDDSQLPKDRFSAERLKGVDSTLKIQPAKLEDSAVYLCASSLWSDTQYFGPGTRLTVL.